The clone carrying this TCR beta chain has ten or more counts. Its cognate antigen is unknown. The data were taken from a study of neurological immune-mediated disorders. The sorted libraries involved the use of around 1 million CD4+ or CD8+ T cells. Study conclusions and caveats: None of the CDR3 amino acid sequences of expanded clones were shared across subjects, and this suggested private repertoires in all groups. HTLV-1-associated myelopathy had the most TCR clonal expansion, whereas multiple sclerosis had the least (lower than in healthy controls).

Per the germline V gene, CDR1 is KGHDR and CDR2 is SFDVKD. The CDR3 has 14 amino acids. The germline V and J ends were trimmed by 0 bases and 7 bases, with 9 bases remaining between them. The cDNA was synthesized by 5'RACE incorporating 10-nucleotide random UMIs. TCRdb re-derived calls from the 5' RACE reads in MiXCR, one entry per CDR3 protein. The data contain tens of thousands of distinct CDR3 sequences, 9.5% to 13% of them singletons. The receptor's source is a young woman with HTLV-1-associated myelopathy (HAM/TSP). The chain joins TRBV24-1 to TRBJ2-1; tentatively, D is TRBD2 (6 bases). The material sequenced was CD4+ T cells from blood. For the CDR3, the DNA is TGTGCCACCAGTGATTTGATGGAGGGAAATGAGCAGTTCTTC. Translation: CATSDLMEGNEQFF.